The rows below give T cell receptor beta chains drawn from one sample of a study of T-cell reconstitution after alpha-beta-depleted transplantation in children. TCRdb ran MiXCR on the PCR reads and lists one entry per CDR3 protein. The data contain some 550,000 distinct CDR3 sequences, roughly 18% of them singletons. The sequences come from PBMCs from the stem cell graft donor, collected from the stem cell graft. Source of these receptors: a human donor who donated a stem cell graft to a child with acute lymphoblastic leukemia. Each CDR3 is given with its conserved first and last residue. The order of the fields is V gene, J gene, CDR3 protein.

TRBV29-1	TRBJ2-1	CSVRGSGSYNEQFF
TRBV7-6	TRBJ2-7	CASSFTGGHEQYF
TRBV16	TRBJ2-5	CASSQSRLLGLAAQETQYF
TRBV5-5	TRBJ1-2	CASSLPGGGGYTF
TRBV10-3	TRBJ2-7	CAISASSYEQYF
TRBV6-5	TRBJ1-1	CASSYKGAGNTEAFF
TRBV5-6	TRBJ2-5	CASSFMGSGRGETQYF
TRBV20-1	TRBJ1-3	CSAKPGQVGGNTIYF
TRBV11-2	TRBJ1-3	CASAIPGLGNTIYF
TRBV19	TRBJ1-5	CASRWEHSNQPQHF
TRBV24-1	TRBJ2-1	CATSAGRPYNNEQFF
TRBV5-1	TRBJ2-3	CASSLGDRSTDTQYF
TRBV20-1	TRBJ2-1	CSALLAGGHEQFF
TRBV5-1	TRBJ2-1	CASWGGNEQFF
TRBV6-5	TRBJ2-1	CASSYAGAGNEQFF
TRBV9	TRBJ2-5	CASGPAGGPAGGLSF
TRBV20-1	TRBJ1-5	CSAHRDRSNQPQHF
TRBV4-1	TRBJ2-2	CASSQSTSVSTGELFF
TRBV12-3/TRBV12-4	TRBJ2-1	CASRSTGLEAF
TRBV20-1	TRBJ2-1	CSARGTSGRYNEQFF
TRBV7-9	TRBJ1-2	CASSLVLGGNGYTF
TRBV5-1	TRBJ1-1	CASSVWGHAEAFF
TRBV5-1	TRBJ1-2	CASSLGTARLNYGYTF
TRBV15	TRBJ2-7	CATSRGASFLEQYF
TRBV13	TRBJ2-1	CASSLKGTSYNEQFF
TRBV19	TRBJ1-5	CASSAIPGGAQPQHF